This T cell receptor (beta chain) is from a study of blood T cell repertoires in COVID-19. Study background: The United States, Italy and Spain supplied acute and convalescent COVID-19 samples.

Original methodology: Reference gene primers were amplified, and this amplification served to estimate nucleated cell counts. Here immunoSEQ multiplex PCR was the method, and the copy in TCRdb shows in-frame clones only, minus some. V and J calls and clone size are given by that table; D and trimming were obtained from the DNA. Here the sample spans 200,000 to 250,000 clones, 80% being singletons. CDR3 size: 17 residues. Trimming took off 4 bases at V and 4 bases at J, with 22 bases between the two ends. Germline loops: CDR1 MGHRA, CDR2 YSYEKL. The sequence was collected from a human donor in a cohort sampled during active COVID-19. This chain connects TRBV4-1 to TRBJ1-1, with D maybe TRBD1 (5 bases). Material for sequencing was peripheral blood. CDR3 region: CASSLALEGRGGTEAFF. In nucleotides, the CDR3 is TGCGCCAGCAGCCTCGCTTTGGAGGGGAGGGGTGGCACTGAAGCTTTCTTT.